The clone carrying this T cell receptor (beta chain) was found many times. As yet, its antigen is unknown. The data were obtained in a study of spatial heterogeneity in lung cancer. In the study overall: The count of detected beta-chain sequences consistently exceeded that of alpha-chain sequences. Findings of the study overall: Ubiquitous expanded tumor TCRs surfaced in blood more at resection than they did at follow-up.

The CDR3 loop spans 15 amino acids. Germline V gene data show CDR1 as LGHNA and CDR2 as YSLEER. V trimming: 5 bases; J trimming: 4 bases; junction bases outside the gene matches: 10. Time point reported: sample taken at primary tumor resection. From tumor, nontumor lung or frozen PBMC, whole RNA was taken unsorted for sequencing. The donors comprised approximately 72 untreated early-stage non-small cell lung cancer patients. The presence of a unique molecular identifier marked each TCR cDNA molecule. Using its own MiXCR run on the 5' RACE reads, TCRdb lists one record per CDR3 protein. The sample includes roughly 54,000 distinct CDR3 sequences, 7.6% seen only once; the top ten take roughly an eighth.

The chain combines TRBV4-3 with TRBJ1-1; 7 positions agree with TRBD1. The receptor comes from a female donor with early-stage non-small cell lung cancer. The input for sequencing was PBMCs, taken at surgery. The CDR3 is CASSLNAGGSTEAFF. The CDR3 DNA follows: TGCGCCAGCAGCTTAAACGCAGGGGGATCCACTGAAGCTTTCTTT.